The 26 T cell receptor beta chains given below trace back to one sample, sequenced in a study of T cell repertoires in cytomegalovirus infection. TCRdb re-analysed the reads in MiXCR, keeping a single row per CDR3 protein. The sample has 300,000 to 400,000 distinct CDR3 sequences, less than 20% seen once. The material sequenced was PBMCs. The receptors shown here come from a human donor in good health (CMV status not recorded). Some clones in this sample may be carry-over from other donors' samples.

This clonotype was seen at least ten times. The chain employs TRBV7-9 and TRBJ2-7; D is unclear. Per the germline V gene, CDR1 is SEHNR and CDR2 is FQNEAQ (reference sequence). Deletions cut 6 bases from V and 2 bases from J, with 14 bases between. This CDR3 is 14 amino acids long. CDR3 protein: CASRPSEPPYEQYF. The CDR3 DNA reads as TGTGCCAGCAGACCCAGCGAGCCCCCCTACGAGCAGTACTTC.

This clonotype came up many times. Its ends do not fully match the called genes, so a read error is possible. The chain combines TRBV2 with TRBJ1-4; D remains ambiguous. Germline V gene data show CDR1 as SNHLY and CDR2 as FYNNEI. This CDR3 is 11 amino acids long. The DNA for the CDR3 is TGTGCCAGCCGTGAGATGGGGAAACTGTTTTTT. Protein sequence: CASREMGKLFF.

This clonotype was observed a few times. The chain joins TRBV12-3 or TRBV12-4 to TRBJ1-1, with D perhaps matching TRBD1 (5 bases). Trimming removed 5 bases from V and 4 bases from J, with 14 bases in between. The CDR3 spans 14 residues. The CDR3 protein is CASSVQGGTTEAFF. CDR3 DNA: TGTGCCAGCAGTGTCCAGGGAGGGACCACTGAAGCTTTCTTT.

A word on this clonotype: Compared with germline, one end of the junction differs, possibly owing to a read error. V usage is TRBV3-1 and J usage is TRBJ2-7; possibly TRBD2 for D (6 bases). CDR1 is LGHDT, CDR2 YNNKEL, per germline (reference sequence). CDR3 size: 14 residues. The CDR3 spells CSSSQASLANEQYF. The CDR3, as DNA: TGTTCCAGCAGCCAAGCTTCACTAGCTAACGAGCAGTACTTC.

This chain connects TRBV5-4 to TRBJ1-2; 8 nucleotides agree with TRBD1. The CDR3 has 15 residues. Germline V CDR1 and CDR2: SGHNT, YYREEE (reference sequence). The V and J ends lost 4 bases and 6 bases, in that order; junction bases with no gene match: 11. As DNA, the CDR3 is TGTGCCAGCAGCGAACTTGCAGGGGGCATAAATGGCTACACCTTC. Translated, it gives CASSELAGGINGYTF.

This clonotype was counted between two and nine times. CDR3 loop: CASSEARSYGYTF. DNA of the CDR3: TGTGCCAGCAGTGAAGCGCGCAGCTATGGCTACACCTTC. This sequence joins TRBV2 and TRBJ1-2; no clear D gene. This CDR3 is 13 amino acids long. V gave up 0 bases and J gave up 4 bases, with 6 bases separating them. Germline values: CDR1 SNHLY, CDR2 FYNNEI.

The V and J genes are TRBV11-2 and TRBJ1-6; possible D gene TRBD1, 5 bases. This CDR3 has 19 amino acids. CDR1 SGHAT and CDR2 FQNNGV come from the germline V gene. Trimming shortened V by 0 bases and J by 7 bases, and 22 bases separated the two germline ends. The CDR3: CASSLDSLNPRALNSPLHF. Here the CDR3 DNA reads TGTGCCAGCAGCTTAGATTCTCTTAACCCCAGGGCCCTGAATTCACCCCTCCACTTT.

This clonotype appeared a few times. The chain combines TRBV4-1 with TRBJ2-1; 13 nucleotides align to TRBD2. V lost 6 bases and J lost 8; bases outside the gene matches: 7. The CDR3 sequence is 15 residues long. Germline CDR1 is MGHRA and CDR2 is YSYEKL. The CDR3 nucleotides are TGCGCCAGCAGACCACTAGCGGGAGGGTACGATGAGCAGTTCTTC. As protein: CASRPLAGGYDEQFF.

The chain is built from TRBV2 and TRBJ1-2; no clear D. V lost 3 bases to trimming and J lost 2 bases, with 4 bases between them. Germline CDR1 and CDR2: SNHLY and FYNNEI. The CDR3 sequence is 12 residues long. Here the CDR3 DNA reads TGTGCCAGCAGTGACACCAACTATGGCTACACCTTC. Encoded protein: CASSDTNYGYTF.

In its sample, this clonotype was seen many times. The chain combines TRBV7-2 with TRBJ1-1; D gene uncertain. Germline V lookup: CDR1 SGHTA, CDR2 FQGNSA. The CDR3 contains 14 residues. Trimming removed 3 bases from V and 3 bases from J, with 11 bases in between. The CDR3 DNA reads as TGTGCCAGCAGCTTTCTGCCTGGGGACACTGAAGCTTTCTTT. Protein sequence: CASSFLPGDTEAFF.

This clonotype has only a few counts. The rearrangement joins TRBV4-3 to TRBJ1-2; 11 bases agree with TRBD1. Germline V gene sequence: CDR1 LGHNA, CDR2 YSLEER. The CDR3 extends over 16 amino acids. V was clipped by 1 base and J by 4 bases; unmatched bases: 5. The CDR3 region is CASSQGTGGAGYGYTF. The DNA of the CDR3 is TGCGCCAGCAGCCAAGGGACAGGGGGCGCGGGCTATGGCTACACCTTC.

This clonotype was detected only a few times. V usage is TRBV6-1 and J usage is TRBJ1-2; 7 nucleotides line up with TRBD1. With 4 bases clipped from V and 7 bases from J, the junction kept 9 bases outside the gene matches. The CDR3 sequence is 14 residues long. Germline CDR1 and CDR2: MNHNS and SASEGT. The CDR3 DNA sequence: TGTGCCAGCAGTGGGGGACAGCCCAAACGTGGCTACACCTTC. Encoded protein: CASSGGQPKRGYTF.

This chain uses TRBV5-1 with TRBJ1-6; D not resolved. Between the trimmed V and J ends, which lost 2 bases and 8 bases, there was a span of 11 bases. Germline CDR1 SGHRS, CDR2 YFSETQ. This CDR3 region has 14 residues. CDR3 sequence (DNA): TGCGCCAGCAGCTTCTCGGAGTTGGATTCACCCCTCCACTTT. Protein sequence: CASSFSELDSPLHF.

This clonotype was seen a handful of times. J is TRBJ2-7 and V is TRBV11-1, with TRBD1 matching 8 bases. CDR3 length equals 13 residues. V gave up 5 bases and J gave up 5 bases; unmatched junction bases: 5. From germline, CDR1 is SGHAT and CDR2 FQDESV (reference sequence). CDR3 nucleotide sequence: TGTGCCAGCAGCCCACAGACAGGGGACGAGCAGTACTTC. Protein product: CASSPQTGDEQYF.

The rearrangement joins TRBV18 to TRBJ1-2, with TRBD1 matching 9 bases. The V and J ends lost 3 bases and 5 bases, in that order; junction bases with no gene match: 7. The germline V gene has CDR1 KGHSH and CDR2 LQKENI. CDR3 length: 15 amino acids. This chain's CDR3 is CASSPGQGSAYGYTF. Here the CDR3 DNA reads TGTGCCAGCTCACCGGGACAGGGATCGGCTTATGGCTACACCTTC.

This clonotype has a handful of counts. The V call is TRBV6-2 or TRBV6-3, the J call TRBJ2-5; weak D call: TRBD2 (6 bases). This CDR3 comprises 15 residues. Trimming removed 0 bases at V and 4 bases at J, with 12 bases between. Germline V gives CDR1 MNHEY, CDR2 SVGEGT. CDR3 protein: CASSYSLGGGETQYF. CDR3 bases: TGTGCCAGCAGTTACTCTCTGGGAGGCGGAGAGACCCAGTACTTC.

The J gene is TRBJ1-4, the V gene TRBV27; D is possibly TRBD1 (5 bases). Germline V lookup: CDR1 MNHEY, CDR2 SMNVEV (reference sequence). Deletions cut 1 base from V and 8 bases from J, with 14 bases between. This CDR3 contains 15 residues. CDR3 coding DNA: TGTGCCAGCAGTTTATGGGCGACCGGGGGGGAAAAACTGTTTTTT. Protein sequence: CASSLWATGGEKLFF.

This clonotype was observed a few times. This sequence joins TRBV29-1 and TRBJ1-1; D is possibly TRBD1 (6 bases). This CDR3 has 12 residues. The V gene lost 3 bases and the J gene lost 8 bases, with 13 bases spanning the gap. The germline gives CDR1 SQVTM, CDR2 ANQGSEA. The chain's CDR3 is CSVEGRGREAFF. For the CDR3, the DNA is TGCAGCGTTGAGGGGAGGGGGAGGGAAGCTTTCTTT. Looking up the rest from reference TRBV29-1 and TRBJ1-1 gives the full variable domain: SAVISQKPSRDICQRGTSLTIQCQVDSQVTMMFWYRQQPGQSLTLIATANQGSEATYESGFVIDKFPISRPNLTFSTLTVSNMSPEDSSIYLCSVEGRGREAFFGQGTRLTVV.

CDR3 in DNA: TGTGCCAGCAGCCCCCCGGGGTCCTATAATTCACCCCTCCACTTT. The encoded protein is CASSPPGSYNSPLHF. The rearrangement links TRBV27 to TRBJ1-6; D unresolved. This CDR3 has 15 amino acids. Trimming took 6 bases from V and 1 from J, leaving 10 bases between them. Germline-derived CDR1 and CDR2 are MNHEY and SMNVEV (reference sequence).

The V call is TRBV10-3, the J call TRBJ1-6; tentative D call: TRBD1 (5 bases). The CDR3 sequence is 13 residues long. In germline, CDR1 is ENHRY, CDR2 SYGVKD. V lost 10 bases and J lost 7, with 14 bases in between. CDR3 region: CATEWDLNSPLHF. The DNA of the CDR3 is TGTGCCACGGAATGGGACCTAAATTCACCCCTCCACTTT.

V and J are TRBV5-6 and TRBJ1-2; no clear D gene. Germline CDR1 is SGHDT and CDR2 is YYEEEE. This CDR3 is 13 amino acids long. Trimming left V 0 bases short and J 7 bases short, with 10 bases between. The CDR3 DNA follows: TGTGCCAGCAGCTTGGGCACTTCGGGTGGCTACACCTTC. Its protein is CASSLGTSGGYTF.

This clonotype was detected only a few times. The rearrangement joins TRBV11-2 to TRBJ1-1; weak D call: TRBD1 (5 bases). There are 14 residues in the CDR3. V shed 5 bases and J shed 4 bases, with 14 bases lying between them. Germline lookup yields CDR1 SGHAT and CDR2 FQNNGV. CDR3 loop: CASSQVKGATEAFF. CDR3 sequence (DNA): TGTGCCAGCAGCCAGGTGAAAGGGGCCACTGAAGCTTTCTTT.

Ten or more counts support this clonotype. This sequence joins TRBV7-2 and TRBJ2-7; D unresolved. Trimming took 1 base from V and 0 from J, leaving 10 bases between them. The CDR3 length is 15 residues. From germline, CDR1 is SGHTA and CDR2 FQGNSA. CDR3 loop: CASSLVPAGSYEQYF. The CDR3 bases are TGTGCCAGCAGCTTAGTGCCCGCTGGCTCCTACGAGCAGTACTTC.

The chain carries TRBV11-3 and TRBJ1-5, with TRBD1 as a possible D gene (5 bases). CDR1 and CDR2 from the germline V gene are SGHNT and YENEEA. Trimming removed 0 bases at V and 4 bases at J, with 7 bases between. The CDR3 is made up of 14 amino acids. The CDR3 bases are TGTGCCAGCAGCTTAGAGGGGCCAAATCAGCCCCAGCATTTT. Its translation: CASSLEGPNQPQHF.

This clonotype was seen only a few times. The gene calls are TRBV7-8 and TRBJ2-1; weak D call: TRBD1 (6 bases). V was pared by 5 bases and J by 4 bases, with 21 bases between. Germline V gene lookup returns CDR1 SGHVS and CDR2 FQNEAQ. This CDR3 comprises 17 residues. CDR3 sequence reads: CASSLKKGVVQYNEQFF. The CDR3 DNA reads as TGTGCCAGCAGCCTAAAAAAGGGGGTCGTCCAGTACAATGAGCAGTTCTTC.

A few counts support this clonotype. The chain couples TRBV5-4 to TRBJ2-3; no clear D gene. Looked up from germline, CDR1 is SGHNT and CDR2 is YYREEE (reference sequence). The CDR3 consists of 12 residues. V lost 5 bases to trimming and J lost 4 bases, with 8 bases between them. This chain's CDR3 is CASSRAADTQYF. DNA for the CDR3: TGTGCCAGCAGTCGAGCTGCAGATACGCAGTATTTT.